A selection of T cell receptor beta chains follows, all from one sample in a study of control samples from healthy donors and cancer patients. Profiling relied on immunoSEQ multiplex PCR, and the TCRdb table lists in-frame clones only, not all of them. In the table there are about 130,000 clones, 85% to 95% of which are singletons. Sequenced material: PBMCs. These receptors all come from a man aged 55 to 70 with colorectal cancer. Both conserved end residues are part of each CDR3. A D gene is named only where the DNA matches it firmly. The size field is filled for only some rows; it gives once, few, many or a size class.

j_call v_call clone_size d_call cdr3_nt cdr3_aa
TRBJ1-5 TRBV6-5 - - TGTGCCAGCAGTTACTCTACAGGCTGGCCCCAGCATTTT CASSYSTGWPQHF
TRBJ1-6 TRBV7-2 - - TGTGCCAGCAACCTGCAAGGGAATTCACCCCTCCACTTT CASNLQGNSPLHF
TRBJ2-3 TRBV5-1 once - TGCGCCAGCAGCTCGACTCCTTCAAGCACAGATACGCAGTATTTT CASSSTPSSTDTQYF
TRBJ1-1 TRBV2 - - TGTGCCAGTTTTTGGACGGGCAGCCTGAACACTGAAGCTTTCTTT CASFWTGSLNTEAFF
TRBJ1-1 TRBV19 - - TGTGCCAGTAGTATAGACCCTACAGGAGACAGGACGAACACTGAAGCTTTCTTT CASSIDPTGDRTNTEAFF
TRBJ2-4 TRBV2 - - TGTGCCAGCATTGGGGGACATCCCCACTTC CASIGGHPHF
TRBJ1-4 TRBV4-3 - - TGCGCCAGCAGCCAGACCACAGGCAATGAAAAACTGTTTTTT CASSQTTGNEKLFF
TRBJ1-1 TRBV10-3 - - TGTGCCATCAGTGAGGGGGTCCTAAACACTGAAGCTTTCTTT CAISEGVLNTEAFF
TRBJ1-5 TRBV6-1 - - TGTGCCAGCAGTGAAGCTGGGGGCTGGCAGCCCCAGCATTTT CASSEAGGWQPQHF
TRBJ1-4 TRBV9 - - TGTGCCAGCAGCGTAGGTCAGGGAGCAGATGAAAAACTGTTTTTT CASSVGQGADEKLFF
TRBJ2-1 TRBV3-1/TRBV3-2 - TRBD1 TGTGCCAGCAGCCAGACAGGGGAGGTAGGAGAGGAGCAGTTCTTC CASSQTGEVGEEQFF
TRBJ2-5 TRBV4-1 - TRBD2 TGCGCCAGCAGCCAAAAATCCCTAGCGGGGGCCGAAGAGACCCAGTACTTC CASSQKSLAGAEETQYF
TRBJ1-6 TRBV2 - - TGTGCCAGCAGTGCCTTCCAAAGGTCACCCCTCCACTTT CASSAFQRSPLHF
TRBJ1-5 TRBV28 - - TGTGCCAGCAGTTTATCCGTCGGCTATTATAGCAATCAGCCCCAGCATTTT CASSLSVGYYSNQPQHF
TRBJ2-1 TRBV2 once - TGTGCCAGCAGTGATCCCCTACAAAGGGGTGACTCCTACAATGAGCAGTTCTTC CASSDPLQRGDSYNEQFF
TRBJ1-2 TRBV18 - - TGTGCCAGCTCACCCCCGGGCGACGATAACTATGGCTACACCTTC CASSPPGDDNYGYTF
TRBJ2-2 TRBV3-1/TRBV3-2 - TRBD1 TGTGCCAGCAGCCGGGGACAGGGCGGCACCGGGGAGCTGTTTTTT CASSRGQGGTGELFF